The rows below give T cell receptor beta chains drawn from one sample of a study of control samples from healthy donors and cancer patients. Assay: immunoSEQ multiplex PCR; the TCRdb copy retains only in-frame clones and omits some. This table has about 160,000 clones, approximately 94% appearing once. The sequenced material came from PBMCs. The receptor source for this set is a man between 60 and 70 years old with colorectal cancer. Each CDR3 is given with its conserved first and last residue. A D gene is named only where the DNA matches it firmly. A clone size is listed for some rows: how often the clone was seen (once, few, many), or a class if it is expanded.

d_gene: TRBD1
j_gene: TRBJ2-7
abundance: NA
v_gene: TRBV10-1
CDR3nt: TGCGCCAGCAGTTCCGGGACAGGGTGCTACGAGCAGTACTTC
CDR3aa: CASSSGTGCYEQYF

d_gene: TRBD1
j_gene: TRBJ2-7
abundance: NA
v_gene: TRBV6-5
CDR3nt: TGTGCCAGCAGTTCTCGACAGGGCAGATACGAGCAGTACTTC
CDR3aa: CASSSRQGRYEQYF

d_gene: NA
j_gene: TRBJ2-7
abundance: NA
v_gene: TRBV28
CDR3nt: TGTGCCAGCAGCCTGTCAGCGGGCGAGCAGTACTTC
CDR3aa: CASSLSAGEQYF

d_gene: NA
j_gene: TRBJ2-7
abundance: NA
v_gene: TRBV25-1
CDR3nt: TGTGCCAGCAGTGAATATGGCGGATCCTACGAGCAGTACTTC
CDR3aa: CASSEYGGSYEQYF

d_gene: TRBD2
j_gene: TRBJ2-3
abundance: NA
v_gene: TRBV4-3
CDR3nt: TGCGCCAGCAGCCAAGGCGGAAGCGGGGGGGCAGATACGCAGTATTTT
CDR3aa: CASSQGGSGGADTQYF

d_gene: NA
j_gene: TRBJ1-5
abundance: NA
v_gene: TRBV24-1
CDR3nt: TGTGCCACCAGTGGTGGGAATCAGCCCCAGCATTTT
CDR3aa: CATSGGNQPQHF

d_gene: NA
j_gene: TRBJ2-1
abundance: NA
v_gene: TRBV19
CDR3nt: TGTGCCAGTAGTATAGAGGGCCTTGAGCAGTTCTTC
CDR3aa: CASSIEGLEQFF

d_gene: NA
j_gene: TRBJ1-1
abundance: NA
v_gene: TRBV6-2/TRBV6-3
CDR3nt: TGTGCCAGCAGTTACCCGTTGGAGGGATGGGTGAGGACTGAAGCTTTCTTT
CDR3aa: CASSYPLEGWVRTEAFF

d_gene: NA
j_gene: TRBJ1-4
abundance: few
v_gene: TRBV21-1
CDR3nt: TGTGCCAGCCTAGGGGTGTGGGGGTACGAAAAACTGTTTTTT
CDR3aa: CASLGVWGYEKLFF

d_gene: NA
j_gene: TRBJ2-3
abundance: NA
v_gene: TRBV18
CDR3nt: TGTGCCAGCTCACGAGAGGTTCCCGGCACAGATACGCAGTATTTT
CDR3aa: CASSREVPGTDTQYF

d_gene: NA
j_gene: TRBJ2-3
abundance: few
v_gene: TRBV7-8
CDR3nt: TGTGCCAGCAGCTTAGCGCCGAGGCCTTCTACTAGCACAGATACGCAGTATTTT
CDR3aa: CASSLAPRPSTSTDTQYF

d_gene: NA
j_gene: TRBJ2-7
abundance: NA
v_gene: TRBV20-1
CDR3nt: TGCAGTGCGGTTGACGGCTACGAGCAGTACTTC
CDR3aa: CSAVDGYEQYF

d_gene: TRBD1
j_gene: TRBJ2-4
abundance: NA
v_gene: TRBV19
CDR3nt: TGTGCCAGTAGTATAGAAAGTCATGGGACAGGGACACTGGGGGGAAGGGACATTCAGTACTTC
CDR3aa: CASSIESHGTGTLGGRDIQYF

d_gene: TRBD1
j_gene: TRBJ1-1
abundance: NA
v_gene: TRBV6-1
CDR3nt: TGTGCCAGCATGGGGACAGGGGGCACGAACACTGAAGCTTTCTTT
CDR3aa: CASMGTGGTNTEAFF

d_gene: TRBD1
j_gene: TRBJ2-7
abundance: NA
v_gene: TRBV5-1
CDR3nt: TGCGCCAGCAGCTTGTCAGGACAGGGGCCCTACGAGCAGTACTTC
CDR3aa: CASSLSGQGPYEQYF

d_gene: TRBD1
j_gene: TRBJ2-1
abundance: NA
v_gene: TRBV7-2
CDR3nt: TGTGCCAGCAGCACAGGGGAATACAATGAGCAGTTCTTC
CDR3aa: CASSTGEYNEQFF

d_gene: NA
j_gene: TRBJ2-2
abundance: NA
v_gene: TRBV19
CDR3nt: TGTGCCAGTAACGCGAACACCGGGGAGCTGTTTTTT
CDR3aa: CASNANTGELFF

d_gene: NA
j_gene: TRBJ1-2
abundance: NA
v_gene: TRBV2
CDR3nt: TGTGCCAGCAGTGAAGAGGCAGAGGGATATGGCTACACCTTC
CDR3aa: CASSEEAEGYGYTF

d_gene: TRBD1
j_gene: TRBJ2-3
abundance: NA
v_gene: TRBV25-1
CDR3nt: TGTGCCAGCAGTGTATCCGGGACAGGGACAGATACGCAGTATTTT
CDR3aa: CASSVSGTGTDTQYF

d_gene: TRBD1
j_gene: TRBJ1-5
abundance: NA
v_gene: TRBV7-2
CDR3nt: TGTGCCAGCAGCGCCCAGGGGGCTCGGGATCAGCCCCAGCATTTT
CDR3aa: CASSAQGARDQPQHF

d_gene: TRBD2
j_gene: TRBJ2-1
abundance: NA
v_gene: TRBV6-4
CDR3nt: TGTGCCAGCAGTCTTAGCGGGGGGGCCGGCTATGAGCAGTTCTTC
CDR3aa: CASSLSGGAGYEQFF

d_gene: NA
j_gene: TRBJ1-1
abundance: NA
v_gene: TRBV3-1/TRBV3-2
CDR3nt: TGTGCCAGCAGCCAAGTCCCTGACACTGAAGCTTTCTTT
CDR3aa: CASSQVPDTEAFF

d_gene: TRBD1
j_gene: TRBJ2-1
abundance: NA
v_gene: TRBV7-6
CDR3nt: TGTGCCAGCAGCCAAACCGGGACAGATTACTACAATGAGCAGTTCTTC
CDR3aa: CASSQTGTDYYNEQFF

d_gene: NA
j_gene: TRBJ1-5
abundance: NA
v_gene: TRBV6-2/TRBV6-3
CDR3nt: TGTGCCAGCAGCCCTCTCCACAGGGTCTCTGGCAATCAGCCCCAGCATTTT
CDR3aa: CASSPLHRVSGNQPQHF

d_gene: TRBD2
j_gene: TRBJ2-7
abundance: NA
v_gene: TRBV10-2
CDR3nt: TGCGCCAGCGTCCGGGGCGGGGGGGGCTCGTACGAGCAGTACTTC
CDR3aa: CASVRGGGGSYEQYF

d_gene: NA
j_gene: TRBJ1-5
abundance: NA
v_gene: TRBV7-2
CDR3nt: TGTGCCAGCAGCTTGGGGGACCGATTCAATCAGCCCCAGCATTTT
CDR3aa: CASSLGDRFNQPQHF

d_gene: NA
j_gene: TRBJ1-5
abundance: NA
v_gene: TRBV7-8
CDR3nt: TGTGCCAGCAGCTTCGCTAGTTCGCCCGGCAATCAGCCCCAGCATTTT
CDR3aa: CASSFASSPGNQPQHF

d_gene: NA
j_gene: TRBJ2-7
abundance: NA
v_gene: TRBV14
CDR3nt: TGTGCCAGCAGCCAAGTGGCTAGCTCCTACGAGCAGTACTTC
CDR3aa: CASSQVASSYEQYF

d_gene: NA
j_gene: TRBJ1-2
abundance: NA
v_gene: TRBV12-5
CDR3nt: TGTGCTAGTGGTTTGTACCCCATCGACAGGAGCGGAGGCTACACCTTC
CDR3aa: CASGLYPIDRSGGYTF

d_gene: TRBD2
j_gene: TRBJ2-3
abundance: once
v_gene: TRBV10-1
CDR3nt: TGCGCCAGCAGTGAGTCTGCAGCGGGGGGGCCGACGAGCACAGATACGCAGTATTTT
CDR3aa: CASSESAAGGPTSTDTQYF

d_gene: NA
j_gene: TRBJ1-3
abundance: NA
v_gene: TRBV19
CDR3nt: TGTGCCAGTACTCAAGGGGGAAACACCATATATTTT
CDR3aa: CASTQGGNTIYF

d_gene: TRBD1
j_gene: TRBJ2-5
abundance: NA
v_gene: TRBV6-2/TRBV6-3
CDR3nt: TGTGCCAGCAGTTACCCGAGACAGGGCAGGGAGACCCAGTACTTC
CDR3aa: CASSYPRQGRETQYF

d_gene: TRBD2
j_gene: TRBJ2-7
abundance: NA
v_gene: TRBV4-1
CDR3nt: TGCGCCAGCAGCGTGGTAGGGCGGGGGGGTTCCTACGAGCAGTACTTC
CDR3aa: CASSVVGRGGSYEQYF

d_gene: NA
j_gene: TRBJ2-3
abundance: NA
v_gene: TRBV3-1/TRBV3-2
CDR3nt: TGTGCCAGCAGCCAAGACTTATTTGCGCAGTATTTT
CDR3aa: CASSQDLFAQYF

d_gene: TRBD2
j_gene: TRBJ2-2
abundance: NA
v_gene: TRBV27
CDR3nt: TGTGCCGTATCGGACTGGCGGGGGACGAACACCGGGGAGCTGTTTTTT
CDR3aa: CAVSDWRGTNTGELFF

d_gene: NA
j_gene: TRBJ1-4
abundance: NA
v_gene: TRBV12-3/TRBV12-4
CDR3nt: TGTGCCAGCAGTTTAGGGGAAAAACTGTTTTTT
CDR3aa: CASSLGEKLFF

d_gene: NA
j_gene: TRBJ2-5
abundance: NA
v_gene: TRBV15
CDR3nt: TGTGCCACCAGCAGAGACAGGGTCCAAGAGACCCAGTACTTC
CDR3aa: CATSRDRVQETQYF

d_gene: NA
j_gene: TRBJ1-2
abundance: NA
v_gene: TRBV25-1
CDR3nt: TGTGCCAGCAGTGAAGGCATGGCGTCTAACTATGGCTACACCTTC
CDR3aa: CASSEGMASNYGYTF

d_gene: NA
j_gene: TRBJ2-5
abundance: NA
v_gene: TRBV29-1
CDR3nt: TGCAGCGTTCTGGCCGCGGACAGTCAAGAGACCCAGTACTTC
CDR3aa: CSVLAADSQETQYF

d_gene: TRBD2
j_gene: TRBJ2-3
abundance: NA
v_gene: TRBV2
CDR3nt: TGTGCCAGCAGGCTTGCGGGACTAGCATTAGATACGCAGTATTTT
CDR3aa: CASRLAGLALDTQYF

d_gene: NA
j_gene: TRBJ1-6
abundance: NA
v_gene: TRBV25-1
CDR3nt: TGTGCCAGCAGTGATTCGGGGGGTTCACCCCTCCACTTT
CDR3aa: CASSDSGGSPLHF

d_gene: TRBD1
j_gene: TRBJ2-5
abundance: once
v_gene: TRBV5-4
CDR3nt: TGTGCCAGCAGCGGGGGACAGCAAGAGACCCAGTACTTC
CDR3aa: CASSGGQQETQYF

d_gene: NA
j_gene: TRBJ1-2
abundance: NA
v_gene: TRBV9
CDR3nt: TGTGCCAGCAGCGTAGATGAAGGTGGAGGGACCTATGGCTACACCTTC
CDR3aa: CASSVDEGGGTYGYTF

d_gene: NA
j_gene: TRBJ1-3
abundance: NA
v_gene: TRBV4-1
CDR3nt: TGCGCCAGCAGCCAAGATCGACAGGACATAGGGGCCGGAAACACCATATATTTT
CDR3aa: CASSQDRQDIGAGNTIYF

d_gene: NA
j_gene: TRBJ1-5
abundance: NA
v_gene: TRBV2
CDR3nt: TGTGCCAGCAACAGGGAGAATCAGCCCCAGCATTTT
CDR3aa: CASNRENQPQHF

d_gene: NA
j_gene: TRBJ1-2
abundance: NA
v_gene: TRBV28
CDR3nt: TGTGCCAGCAGTTTAGGGGGTAACTATGGCTACACCTTC
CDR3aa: CASSLGGNYGYTF

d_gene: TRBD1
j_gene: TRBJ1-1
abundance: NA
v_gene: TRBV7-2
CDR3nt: TGTGCCAGCAGCTCACAGGGGGGGAGAACTGAAGCTTTCTTT
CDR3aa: CASSSQGGRTEAFF

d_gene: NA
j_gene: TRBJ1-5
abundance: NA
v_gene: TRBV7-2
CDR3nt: TGTGCCAGCACCGCGCAGTCCGCCTCTCAGCCCCAGCATTTT
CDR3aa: CASTAQSASQPQHF

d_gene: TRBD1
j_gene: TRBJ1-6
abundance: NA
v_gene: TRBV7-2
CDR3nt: TGTGCCAGCAGCTTAGCCGGGACAGTCCTCTATAATTCACCCCTCCACTTT
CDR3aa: CASSLAGTVLYNSPLHF

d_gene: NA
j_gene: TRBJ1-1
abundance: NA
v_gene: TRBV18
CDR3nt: TGTGCCAGCTCACCGCCGTCGGCGGGCACTGAAGCTTTCTTT
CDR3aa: CASSPPSAGTEAFF

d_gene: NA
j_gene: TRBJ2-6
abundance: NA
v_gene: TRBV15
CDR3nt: TGTGCCACCAGCGGCAGGGAGGGGGCCAACGTCCTGACTTTC
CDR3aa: CATSGREGANVLTF

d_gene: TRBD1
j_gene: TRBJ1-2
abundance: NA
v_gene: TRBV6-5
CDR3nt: TGTGCCAGCGTAACCGGGACAGGGGGCGACTATGGCTACACCTTC
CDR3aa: CASVTGTGGDYGYTF

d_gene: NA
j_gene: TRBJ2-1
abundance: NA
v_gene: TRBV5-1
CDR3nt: TGCGCCAGCATCCCCTGGGGCAGCCCCCGCGGGGAGCAGTTCTTC
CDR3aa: CASIPWGSPRGEQFF

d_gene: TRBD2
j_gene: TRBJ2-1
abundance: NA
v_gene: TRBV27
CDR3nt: TGTGCCAGCAGTTGGACTAGCGGGGGCAACAATGAGCAGTTCTTC
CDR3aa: CASSWTSGGNNEQFF

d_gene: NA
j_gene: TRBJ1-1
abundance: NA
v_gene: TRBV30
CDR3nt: TGTGCCTGGAACCAGAGGACTGAAGCTTTCTTT
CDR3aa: CAWNQRTEAFF